The next 32 T cell receptor beta chains were all read from a single sample in a study of CD8 T cells in ankylosing spondylitis. One entry per CDR3 protein, called by TCRdb with MiXCR from the 5' RACE reads. The sample consists of about 27,000 distinct CDR3 sequences, approximately 8% of them appearing once. Material for sequencing was blood. These receptors originate from a male donor with ankylosing spondylitis or in good health (not recorded which).

This clonotype was recorded at least ten times. The chain joins TRBV7-2 to TRBJ2-7, with 8 bases that match TRBD2. The CDR3 is made up of 14 amino acids. Trimming cost V 3 bases and J 1 base; bases outside gene matches: 2. Germline V gives CDR1 SGHTA, CDR2 FQGNSA. Here the CDR3 reads CASSLVAGSYEQYF. The CDR3 DNA reads as TGTGCCAGCAGCTTGGTAGCGGGATCCTACGAGCAGTACTTC.

This clonotype was picked up many times. This chain links TRBV4-2 with TRBJ2-5; 7 nucleotides align to TRBD2. V gave up 0 bases and J gave up 5 bases; unmatched junction bases: 9. Germline V gene lookup returns CDR1 LGHNA and CDR2 YNFKEQ. The CDR3 covers 16 residues. The CDR3 bases are TGTGCCAGCAGCCAAGATATGGGACGGGAGGCGGAGACCCAGTACTTC. Encoded protein: CASSQDMGREAETQYF.

The chain couples TRBV6-2 or TRBV6-3 to TRBJ2-7; 11 bases are a match to TRBD2. V trimming: 6 bases; J trimming: 4 bases; junction bases outside the gene matches: 8. The CDR3 spans 15 residues. CDR1 and CDR2 (germline): MNHEY, SVGEGT. Here the CDR3 reads CASRKTGTSGYEQYF. The CDR3 region has the DNA TGTGCCAGCAGGAAGACCGGGACTAGCGGTTACGAGCAGTACTTC.

This chain joins TRBV10-3 and TRBJ2-1, with D maybe TRBD2 (6 bases). This CDR3 is 12 amino acids long. V was shortened by 10 bases and J by 8 bases, with 15 bases between the two germline ends. Looked up from germline, CDR1 is ENHRY and CDR2 is SYGVKD. CDR3 DNA: TGTGCCACCTCCCTAGCGTTGGATGAGCAGTTCTTC. Amino acid sequence: CATSLALDEQFF.

The chain joins TRBV29-1 to TRBJ2-1, with no clear D. CDR3 length: 14 residues. Per germline, CDR1 SQVTM and CDR2 ANQGSEA. The V gene lost 4 bases and the J gene lost 1 base, with 11 bases spanning the gap. The CDR3 region is CSVVPGRSYNEQFF. In nucleotides, the CDR3 is TGCAGCGTTGTACCCGGAAGGTCCTACAATGAGCAGTTCTTC.

At least ten counts were recorded for this clonotype. The chain couples TRBV5-5 to TRBJ2-5; D is uncertain. The CDR3 contains 12 residues. V lost 9 bases, J lost 1 base, and 10 bases lay in between. From germline, CDR1 is SGHKS and CDR2 YYEKEE (reference sequence). The CDR3 DNA follows: TGTGCCACGTCGAGGAGCCAAGAGACCCAGTACTTC. Its protein is CATSRSQETQYF.

This clonotype was picked up many times. The chain links TRBV30 to TRBJ1-1; 7 nucleotides align to TRBD1. CDR3 length equals 11 residues. Germline V gene data show CDR1 as GTSNPN and CDR2 as SVGIG (reference sequence). J was trimmed by 8 bases and V by 4 bases; bases with no gene match: 4. The CDR3 DNA is TGTGCCTGGAACACCAGGGGGGAAGCTTTCTTT. Amino acid sequence: CAWNTRGEAFF.

This clonotype was counted a few times. V and J are TRBV6-5 and TRBJ1-1; D is ambiguous. Germline V gives CDR1 MNHEY, CDR2 SVGAGI. The CDR3 extends over 13 amino acids. The V end was cut by 2 bases, the J end by 4 bases, with 8 bases between. Written as DNA, the CDR3 is TGTGCCAGCAGTTACAGCGCGGGCACTGAAGCTTTCTTT. Protein: CASSYSAGTEAFF.

Many counts were recorded for this clonotype. The rearrangement uses TRBV6-2 or TRBV6-3 and TRBJ2-7; 13 bases map to TRBD2. The CDR3 consists of 15 residues. CDR1 is MNHEY and CDR2 is SVGEGT in the germline V gene. V was clipped by 6 bases and J by 5 bases; unmatched bases: 7. The CDR3 coding sequence is TGTGCCAGCAGACGGACTAGCGGGAGTAACGACGAGCAGTACTTC. It codes for CASRRTSGSNDEQYF.

The V gene is TRBV29-1, the J gene TRBJ1-2, with 9 bases fitting TRBD1. The CDR3 extends over 13 amino acids. The V segment lost 7 bases and the J segment 6 bases; nucleotides outside the gene matches: 9. From germline, CDR1 is SQVTM and CDR2 ANQGSEA. CDR3 in DNA: TGCAGCGGCTCCCCGGGACAGGGTCATGGCTACACCTTC. Translated, it gives CSGSPGQGHGYTF.

The rearrangement uses TRBV6-6 and TRBJ2-5; 12 bases line up with TRBD2. V lost 6 bases, J lost 4 bases, and 12 bases stayed unmatched. Germline CDR1 and CDR2: MNHNY and SVGAGI (reference sequence). This CDR3 region has 17 residues. CDR3 protein: CASRFLAGGRSLETQYF. The CDR3 nucleotides read TGTGCCAGCAGATTCCTAGCGGGGGGGAGAAGTTTAGAGACCCAGTACTTC.

This clonotype was seen at least ten times. The CDR3 DNA sequence: TGTGCCAGCAGCTCGACAGGGAGATATTCCGAGCAGTACGTC. Translating gives CASSSTGRYSEQYV. The chain carries TRBV11-2 and TRBJ2-7; 7 bases align to TRBD1. The germline V gene encodes CDR1 SGHAT and CDR2 FQNNGV. J was trimmed by 6 bases and V by 4 bases; bases with no gene match: 9. This CDR3 is built from 14 residues.

The sample holds a few counts of this clonotype. The gene calls are TRBV10-3 and TRBJ2-1; D unclear. CDR3 size: 15 residues. Germline loops: CDR1 ENHRY, CDR2 SYGVKD. V gave up 4 bases and J gave up 6 bases, with 16 bases separating them. The CDR3 nucleotides read TGTGCCATCAGTGGGGCTAGTTCTCAGCGCAATGAGCAGTTCTTC. As protein: CAISGASSQRNEQFF.

The CDR3, as DNA: TGTGCCAGCAGTTTAATCCATCGGGGTGAGCAGTTCTTC. This codes for CASSLIHRGEQFF. The chain is built from TRBV28 and TRBJ2-1; maybe TRBD2 (5 bases). The length of the CDR3 is 13 residues. Trimming cost V 2 bases and J 9 bases, with 11 bases left between them. Germline V gives CDR1 MDHEN, CDR2 SYDVKM.

This chain links TRBV7-2 with TRBJ2-3, with D possibly being TRBD2 (5 bases). Germline-derived CDR1 and CDR2 are SGHTA and FQGNSA. This CDR3 is 12 amino acids long. The germline V and J ends were trimmed by 5 bases and 7 bases, with 10 bases remaining between them. CDR3 in DNA: TGTGCCAGCAGCCTGAGGGCCTATACGCAGTATTTT. It is translated as CASSLRAYTQYF.

The V and J genes are TRBV9 and TRBJ2-1; TRBD2 aligns across 9 bases. V lost 3 bases and J lost 8; bases outside the gene matches: 9. The V gene's germline CDR1 is SGDLS and CDR2 YYNGEE. The CDR3 loop spans 15 amino acids. This chain's CDR3 is CASSAALAGKDEQFF. The DNA of the CDR3 is TGTGCCAGCAGCGCCGCGCTAGCGGGAAAAGATGAGCAGTTCTTC.

This clonotype has more than one count but fewer than ten. The rearrangement uses TRBV20-1 and TRBJ2-7; the match to TRBD2 covers 10 bases. V gave up 4 bases and J gave up 3 bases; unmatched junction bases: 6. This CDR3 has 14 amino acids. Germline lookup yields CDR1 DFQATT and CDR2 SNEGSKA (reference sequence). CDR3 region: CSAKTSGVVYEQYF. Written as DNA, the CDR3 is TGCAGTGCTAAAACTAGCGGGGTAGTCTACGAGCAGTACTTC.

This clonotype was found many times. This rearrangement joins TRBV20-1 to TRBJ2-1; D may be TRBD2 (6 bases). V lost 6 bases and J 0 bases, leaving 18 bases between the germline ends. The CDR3 is 16 amino acids. The germline gives CDR1 DFQATT, CDR2 SNEGSKA (reference sequence). CDR3 region: CSAINSGTSSYNEQFF. CDR3 nucleotide sequence: TGCAGTGCCATCAACTCCGGGACTTCCTCCTACAATGAGCAGTTCTTC.

In this sample, this clonotype turned up a few times. The chain employs TRBV6-2 or TRBV6-3 and TRBJ2-5; maybe TRBD1 (5 bases). Trimming removed 8 bases at V and 2 bases at J, with 15 bases between. CDR3 size: 14 residues. CDR1 MNHEY and CDR2 SVGEGT come from the germline V gene. As DNA, the CDR3 is TGTGCCAGCCGCGAAGAGACAGCGCAAGAGACCCAGTACTTC. This translates into CASREETAQETQYF.

Many counts were recorded for this clonotype. The rearrangement uses TRBV6-4 and TRBJ2-3, with 11 bases identical to TRBD2. J gave up 6 bases and V 6 bases, and 11 bases lay outside the gene matches. Looked up from germline, CDR1 is MRHNA and CDR2 is SNTAGT. The CDR3 consists of 16 residues. As DNA, the CDR3 is TGTGCCAGCAGCCAAATAGCGGGGGGGCCGTCGGATACGCAGTATTTT. It is translated as CASSQIAGGPSDTQYF.

This chain joins TRBV12-3 or TRBV12-4 and TRBJ2-3, with D possibly TRBD2 on 6 matching bases. V was clipped by 1 base and J by 3 bases, with 8 bases between them. CDR3 length equals 14 residues. Here the CDR3 DNA reads TGTGCCAGCAGTTTAGGAAGCGGGACAGATACGCAGTATTTT. Its translation: CASSLGSGTDTQYF.

This clonotype was seen at least ten times. This chain connects TRBV29-1 to TRBJ2-3; D not certain. Trimming cost V 4 bases and J 3 bases, with 5 bases left between them. CDR3 length: 11 residues. Germline-derived CDR1 and CDR2 are SQVTM and ANQGSEA. For the CDR3, the DNA is TGCAGCGTTGCTAGTACAGATACGCAGTATTTT. Translated, it gives CSVASTDTQYF.

The rearrangement links TRBV28 to TRBJ2-3; no clear D gene. CDR3 size: 13 residues. Germline V gene lookup returns CDR1 MDHEN and CDR2 SYDVKM. V dropped 5 bases and J dropped 6 bases, with 12 bases sitting between them. This chain's CDR3 is CASSPGSRDTQYF. The CDR3 region has the DNA TGTGCCAGCAGTCCTGGTAGTAGGGATACGCAGTATTTT.

The genes are TRBV7-9 and TRBJ1-2, with D tentatively TRBD1 (6 bases). Germline CDR1 reads SEHNR; CDR2 reads FQNEAQ (reference sequence). Deletions cut 5 bases from V and 6 bases from J, with 19 bases between. The CDR3 covers 15 residues. CDR3 sequence (DNA): TGTGCCAGCAGCCCCGTGGACGGGGGCTCAAATGGCTACACCTTC. This codes for CASSPVDGGSNGYTF.

The rearrangement uses TRBV18 and TRBJ1-4; tentatively, D is TRBD1 (5 bases). The CDR3 spans 16 residues. Trimming shortened V by 3 bases and J by 1 base, and 12 bases separated the two germline ends. Germline CDR1 and CDR2: KGHSH and LQKENI. The CDR3 coding sequence is TGTGCCAGCTCACCGGGGCAGGCAAGAACTAATGAAAAACTGTTTTTT. Amino acid sequence: CASSPGQARTNEKLFF.

The genes are TRBV29-1 and TRBJ2-1; D is undetermined. CDR3 length equals 12 residues. The germline V gene encodes CDR1 SQVTM and CDR2 ANQGSEA. V lost 4 bases to trimming and J lost 5 bases, with 9 bases between them. Written as DNA, the CDR3 is TGCAGCGTTGTCGGTCGGGACAATGAGCAGTTCTTC. Its translation is CSVVGRDNEQFF.

In this sample, this clonotype turned up many times. This sequence joins TRBV7-2 and TRBJ1-5; D remains unclear. Trimming took 3 bases from V and 4 from J, leaving 13 bases between them. The length of the CDR3 is 15 residues. Looked up from germline, CDR1 is SGHTA and CDR2 is FQGNSA. The CDR3 is CASSLDGRRNQPQHF. DNA for the CDR3: TGTGCCAGCAGCTTGGACGGGCGGAGGAATCAGCCCCAGCATTTT.

This clonotype turned up a few times. V gene TRBV5-1 combines with J gene TRBJ2-2; the D is unclear. The CDR3 runs to 14 residues. Trimming removed 1 base at V and 1 base at J, with 5 bases between. Germline CDR1 and CDR2: SGHRS and YFSETQ. The DNA for the CDR3 is TGCGCCAGCAGCTTGTCAGTGAACACCGGGGAGCTGTTTTTT. Translation: CASSLSVNTGELFF.

The chain is built from TRBV7-3 and TRBJ2-5, with unresolved D. Trimming took off 0 bases at V and 6 bases at J, with 8 bases between the two ends. Germline loops: CDR1 SGHTA, CDR2 FQGTGA. The CDR3 spans 13 residues. This chain's CDR3 is CASSLTALQTQYF. The CDR3 DNA is TGTGCCAGCAGCTTAACGGCCTTACAGACCCAGTACTTC.

The CDR3 here is CASSLGESPYNEQFF. The CDR3 nucleotides are TGCGCCAGCAGCTTGGGGGAAAGTCCTTACAATGAGCAGTTCTTC. The chain has TRBV5-1 and TRBJ2-1; D not certain. This CDR3 is built from 15 residues. CDR1 and CDR2 from the germline V gene are SGHRS and YFSETQ. Trimming stripped 0 bases from V and 4 bases from J, with 11 bases between.

V and J are TRBV21-1 and TRBJ2-7. TRBV21-1 is shown as a pseudogene. This CDR3 is 15 amino acids long. The CDR3 DNA reads as TGTGCCAGCAGCAACGATCAACGTGGCTCCTGCGAGCAGTACTTC. This encodes CASSNDQRGSCEQYF.

This clonotype showed up just a few times. The genes are TRBV7-2 and TRBJ2-3; a possible D gene is TRBD2 (6 bases). The V end was cut by 1 base, the J end by 3 bases, with 14 bases between. The CDR3 length is 16 residues. In germline, CDR1 is SGHTA, CDR2 FQGNSA. The CDR3 bases are TGTGCCAGCAGCTTAGAGGGGAGGTACCTAACAGATACGCAGTATTTT. Its translation: CASSLEGRYLTDTQYF. The whole variable domain, filled in from reference TRBV7-2 and TRBJ2-3, reads GAGVSQSPSNKVTEKGKDVELRCDPISGHTALYWYRQSLGQGLEFLIYFQGNSAPDKSGLPSDRFSAERTGGSVSTLTIQRTQQEDSAVYLCASSLEGRYLTDTQYFGPGTRLTVL.